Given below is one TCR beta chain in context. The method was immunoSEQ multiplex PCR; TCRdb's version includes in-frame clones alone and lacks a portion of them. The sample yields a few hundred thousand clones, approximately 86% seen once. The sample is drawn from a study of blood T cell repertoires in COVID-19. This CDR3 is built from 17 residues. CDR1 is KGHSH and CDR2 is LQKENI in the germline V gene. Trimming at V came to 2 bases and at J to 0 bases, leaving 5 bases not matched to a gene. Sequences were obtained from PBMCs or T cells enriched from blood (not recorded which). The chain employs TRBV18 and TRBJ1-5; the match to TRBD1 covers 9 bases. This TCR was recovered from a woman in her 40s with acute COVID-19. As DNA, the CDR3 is TGTGCCAGCTCACCAGCGGGACAGGGAAGTAGCAATCAGCCCCAGCATTTT. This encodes CASSPAGQGSSNQPQHF.